Sequencing of this TCR beta chain was carried out in a study of blood T cell repertoires in COVID-19. Overall study context: Material from acute and convalescent COVID-19 was sourced from the United States, Italy and Spain. T cells, B-cell-depleted T cells, or PBMCs supplied cDNA or gDNA.

This CDR3 has 13 residues. V lost 5 bases and J lost 6, with 11 bases in between. Germline CDR1 and CDR2: SEHNR and FQNEAQ (reference sequence). In the original processing: Nucleated cell counts were estimated from reference gene primer amplification. The table came from immunoSEQ multiplex PCR; TCRdb's copy has only in-frame clones and leaves some out. V, J and clone size were drawn from that table, and D and trimming were deduced from the DNA. The repertoire holds about 190,000 clones, with around 90% as singletons. This chain uses TRBV7-9 with TRBJ2-1; D is perhaps TRBD2 (6 bases). Sequencing input: peripheral blood. The sequence came from a man aged 40-49 years with acute or convalescent COVID-19. The CDR3 protein is CASSLGGFNEQFF. CDR3 DNA sequence: TGTGCCAGCAGCCTGGGGGGTTTCAATGAGCAGTTCTTC.